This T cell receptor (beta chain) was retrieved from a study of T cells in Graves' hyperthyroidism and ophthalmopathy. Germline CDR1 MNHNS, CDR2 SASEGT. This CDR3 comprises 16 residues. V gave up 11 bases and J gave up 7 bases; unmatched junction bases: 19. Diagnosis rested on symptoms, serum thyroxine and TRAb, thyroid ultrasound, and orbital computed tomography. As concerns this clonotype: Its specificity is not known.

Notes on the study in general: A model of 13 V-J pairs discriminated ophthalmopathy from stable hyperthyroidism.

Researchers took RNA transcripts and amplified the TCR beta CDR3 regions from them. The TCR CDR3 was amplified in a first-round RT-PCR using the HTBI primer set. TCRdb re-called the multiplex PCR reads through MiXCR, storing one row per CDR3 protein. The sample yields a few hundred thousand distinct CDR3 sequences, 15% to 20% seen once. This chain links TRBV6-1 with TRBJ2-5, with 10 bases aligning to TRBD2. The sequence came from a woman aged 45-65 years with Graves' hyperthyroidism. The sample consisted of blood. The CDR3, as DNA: TGTGCCTGTGGTGGTGGCCTAGCGGGGGTTCTAGGGACCCAGTACTTC. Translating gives CACGGGLAGVLGTQYF.